The 20 T cell receptor beta chains reported below all come from one sample, sequenced in a study of cytomegalovirus exposure and HLA in healthy donors. In the PCR, 60 Vbeta and 13 Jbeta primers were used. The table came from immunoSEQ multiplex PCR; TCRdb's copy has only in-frame clones and leaves some out. This sample has more than 50,000 clones, with about 73% found just once. The sequenced sample was PBMCs. These receptors were obtained from a woman aged 60-70 years in good health and CMV-seropositive.

The chain's CDR3 is CASSQEPPRRSGSSPTQYF. The CDR3 bases are TGCGCCAGCAGCCAAGAGCCCCCTCGCAGGAGCGGGAGTTCCCCTACGCAGTATTTT. This rearrangement joins TRBV4-3 to TRBJ2-3, with 8 bases lining up with TRBD2. V was pared by 0 bases and J by 8 bases, with 19 bases of the junction left unmatched. The CDR3 spans 19 residues. Looked up from germline, CDR1 is LGHNA and CDR2 is YSLEER.

This rearrangement joins TRBV30 to TRBJ2-5; 9 bases are a match to TRBD2. The CDR3 is 19 amino acids. CDR1 is GTSNPN and CDR2 is SVGIG in the germline V gene (reference sequence). The junction had 15 bases not matched to a gene; V was cut back by 0 bases and J by 1 base. This chain's CDR3 is CAWSVRPGIKRGAQETQYF. Written as DNA, the CDR3 is TGTGCCTGGAGTGTCCGGCCGGGCATTAAGCGGGGGGCCCAAGAGACCCAGTACTTC.

The chain recombines TRBV7-8 with TRBJ2-7; TRBD1 is a possible D gene (6 bases). The CDR3 is 13 residues long. The V end lost 5 bases, the J end lost 2 bases, and 10 bases lay between the germline ends. The germline V gene has CDR1 SGHVS and CDR2 FQNEAQ. DNA of the CDR3: TGTGCCAGCAGCCAGGGGCCGGCCTACGAGCAGTACTTC. Encoded protein: CASSQGPAYEQYF.

This rearrangement joins TRBV6-5 to TRBJ1-5; D may be TRBD1 (5 bases). CDR1 and CDR2 from the germline V gene are MNHEY and SVGAGI. CDR3 length: 15 amino acids. V lost 5 bases and J 5 bases, leaving 16 bases between the germline ends. The CDR3 DNA is TGTGCCAGCAGTATAGGCTTTGCGGGGGATCAGCCCCAGCATTTT. It translates to CASSIGFAGDQPQHF.

The sample holds a few counts of this clone. The J gene is TRBJ2-3, the V gene TRBV30; TRBD1 matches at 10 bases. The V gene's germline CDR1 is GTSNPN and CDR2 SVGIG (reference sequence). V was pared by 0 bases and J by 4 bases, with 4 bases of the junction left unmatched. The CDR3 length is 15 residues. Here the CDR3 DNA reads TGTGCCTGGAGTGTGGGACAGGGGAGAGCAGATACGCAGTATTTT. Translated: CAWSVGQGRADTQYF.

About this clone: No DNA is shown, since the ends of the CDR3 on it are uncertain; the CDR3 is the one TCRdb lists. CDR3 residues: CASSFFGQGNQPQHF. This rearrangement joins TRBV28 to TRBJ1-5; the tabulated D call, TRBD1, remains unverified against the DNA. CDR1 is MDHEN and CDR2 is SYDVKM in the germline V gene. The CDR3 length is 15 residues, termini included.

A few counts support this clone. The CDR3 spells CASSLVRGYNEQFF. CDR3 coding DNA: TGTGCCAGCAGCTTAGTTCGGGGGTACAATGAGCAGTTCTTC. The V and J genes are TRBV7-9 and TRBJ2-1, with D possibly being TRBD2 (6 bases). Germline CDR1 reads SEHNR; CDR2 reads FQNEAQ (reference sequence). The CDR3 contains 14 residues. V was shortened by 1 base and J by 4 bases, with 8 bases between the two germline ends.

This sequence joins TRBV7-9 and TRBJ2-3; D possibly corresponds to TRBD2 (5 bases). Trimming took off 3 bases at V and 1 base at J, with 8 bases between the two ends. Germline CDR1 and CDR2: SEHNR and FQNEAQ (reference sequence). The CDR3 covers 14 residues. CDR3 nucleotides: TGTGCCAGCAGCTTTGAGGGTGGCACAGATACGCAGTATTTT. Its translation is CASSFEGGTDTQYF.

This clone was seen a single time. The chain employs TRBV5-6 and TRBJ1-5, with a weak D call TRBD1 (6 bases). CDR1 SGHDT and CDR2 YYEEEE come from the germline V gene. This CDR3 has 16 amino acids. V lost 4 bases and J lost 0, with 14 bases in between. The CDR3 loop reads CASSRGGRASNQPQHF. The DNA of the CDR3 is TGTGCCAGCAGCCGAGGGGGGAGGGCTAGCAATCAGCCCCAGCATTTT.

J is TRBJ1-4 and V is TRBV25-1; 7 bases are shared with TRBD1. With V trimmed by 3 bases and J by 7 bases, 8 bases remained unmatched. CDR3 length equals 15 residues. Germline V gene data show CDR1 as MGHDK and CDR2 as SYGVNS. The CDR3 sequence is CASSDAVRGSEKLFF. The CDR3, as DNA: TGTGCCAGCAGTGACGCGGTCAGGGGGTCTGAAAAACTGTTTTTT.

V and J are TRBV18 and TRBJ1-1; maybe TRBD1 (6 bases). The CDR3 spans 12 residues. Germline V lookup: CDR1 KGHSH, CDR2 LQKENI. Trimming took 6 bases from V and 4 from J, leaving 9 bases between them. The DNA for the CDR3 is TGTGCCAGCTCCAGGGGAACCACTGAAGCTTTCTTT. It is translated as CASSRGTTEAFF.

The rearrangement uses TRBV6-5 and TRBJ2-7, with D unclear. CDR3 size: 11 residues. Germline CDR1 is MNHEY and CDR2 is SVGAGI. Trimming cost V 4 bases and J 3 bases, with 4 bases left between them. DNA for the CDR3: TGTGCCAGCAGTTCAGACTACGAGCAGTACTTC. Its translation: CASSSDYEQYF.

This clone was detected only a few times. The genes are TRBV27 and TRBJ2-5; 11 nucleotides line up with TRBD1. The J call may be mistaken, given a closer DNA end match to TRBJ2-7. CDR3 length equals 13 residues. Per the germline V gene, CDR1 is MNHEY and CDR2 is SMNVEV (reference sequence). This CDR3 reads CASRTDRGLEQYF. The CDR3 coding sequence is TGTGCCAGCAGGACGGACAGGGGGCTCGAGCAGTACTTC.

This clone has a single count. V gene TRBV28 combines with J gene TRBJ2-1; the D is unclear. Trimming took 4 bases from V and 0 from J, leaving 4 bases between them. This CDR3 comprises 13 residues. The germline V gene has CDR1 MDHEN and CDR2 SYDVKM. CDR3 sequence reads: CASSSSSYNEQFF. DNA for the CDR3: TGTGCCAGCAGTTCCAGCTCCTACAATGAGCAGTTCTTC.

The chain uses TRBV27 and TRBJ2-2, with 11 bases lining up with TRBD1. CDR3 length equals 16 residues. CDR1 and CDR2 (germline): MNHEY, SMNVEV (reference sequence). The V and J ends lost 4 bases and 5 bases, in that order; junction bases with no gene match: 6. The CDR3, as DNA: TGTGCCAGCAGTTGGACAGGGGGCCTGGGAACCGGGGAGCTGTTTTTT. This translates into CASSWTGGLGTGELFF.

The chain is built from TRBV11-3 and TRBJ2-2, with 7 bases matching TRBD1. Germline CDR1 reads SGHNT; CDR2 reads YENEEA. This CDR3 has 15 amino acids. Trimming cost V 4 bases and J 2 bases; bases outside gene matches: 4. CDR3 DNA sequence: TGTGCCAGCAGCTCCCGGGACAGCAACACCGGGGAGCTGTTTTTT. Protein product: CASSSRDSNTGELFF.

The gene calls are TRBV4-3 and TRBJ2-6, with a weak D call TRBD2 (5 bases). Trimming shortened V by 3 bases and J by 2 bases, and 11 bases separated the two germline ends. The CDR3 contains 16 residues. CDR1 is LGHNA and CDR2 is YSLEER in the germline V gene. This CDR3 reads CASSQSWRTGANVLTF. As DNA, the CDR3 is TGCGCCAGCAGCCAGTCATGGAGGACTGGGGCCAACGTCCTGACTTTC.

This chain joins TRBV6-1 and TRBJ2-1; 9 bases are a match to TRBD1. The V segment lost 8 bases and the J segment 8 bases; nucleotides outside the gene matches: 13. This CDR3 has 15 amino acids. From germline, CDR1 is MNHNS and CDR2 SASEGT. The CDR3: CASQPGTGLPHEQFF. The CDR3 nucleotides are TGTGCCAGCCAACCCGGGACAGGGTTGCCCCATGAGCAGTTCTTC.

V and J are TRBV30 and TRBJ2-5, with 9 bases fitting TRBD1. The CDR3 totals 12 residues. Germline assignment: CDR1 GTSNPN and CDR2 SVGIG (reference sequence). The chain's CDR3 is CATRQGGGTQYF. The CDR3 DNA reads TGTGCTACCAGACAGGGGGGAGGGACCCAGTACTTC. Combining the CDR3 with reference TRBV30 and TRBJ2-5 gives the whole variable domain SQTIHQWPATLVQPVGSPLSLECTVEGTSNPNLYWYRQAAGRGLQLLFYSVGIGQISSEVPQNLSASRPQDRQFILSSKKLLLSDSGFYLCATRQGGGTQYFGPGTRLLVL.

This chain links TRBV5-4 with TRBJ2-7; TRBD1 agrees at 7 bases. CDR1 is SGHNT, CDR2 YYREEE, per germline (reference sequence). Losses at the gene ends were 3 bases for V and 0 bases for J; bases not matched to a gene: 3. The CDR3 spans 14 residues. DNA of the CDR3: TGTGCCAGCAGCTCAGGGGGTTTCTCCTACGAGCAGTACTTC. This sequence encodes CASSSGGFSYEQYF.